Here is one T cell receptor beta chain with its context. Its antigen is undetermined. The data stem from a study of T cell repertoires in cytomegalovirus infection. MiXCR was run by TCRdb on the reads, yielding one entry per CDR3 protein. This sample carries 200,000 to 300,000 distinct CDR3 sequences, 9% to 15% of them seen once, and the ten largest clones take 1.5% to 2%. V lost 2 bases, J lost 1 base, and 15 bases lay in between. This CDR3 region has 16 residues. Germline CDR1 is KGHSH and CDR2 is LQKENI. General study points: Clonotype analysis showed dominance of the ex vivo response by HLA-C-restricted CMV-specific TCR beta clonotypes.

Source material: PBMCs. V usage is TRBV18 and J usage is TRBJ2-7, with a tentative D call TRBD2 (5 bases). The sequence was collected from a human donor in good health (CMV status not recorded). Some clones in this sample may be carry-over from other donors' samples. CDR3 protein: CASSPGGGLGSYEQYF. The CDR3 DNA sequence: TGTGCCAGCTCACCAGGAGGAGGACTGGGGTCCTACGAGCAGTACTTC.